This T cell receptor beta chain was sequenced during a study of vaccination and CD4 T cells after COVID-19. Study summary: Cells were stimulated with overlapping spike peptide pools from SARS-CoV-2, HCoV-NL63, HCoV-OC43 and HCoV-229E.

To note about this clonotype: Antigen unknown.

Trimming removed 3 bases from V and 8 bases from J; junction bases left unmatched: 8. Germline V lookup: CDR1 MDHEN, CDR2 SYDVKM. The CDR3 is 16 amino acids. Study findings and constraints: Spike mono-reactivity was shown by 304 of 307 vaccine-specific clones in convalescent patients. It was observed that, in convalescent patients, a median around 88% of reactive clones arose only post-vaccination. The rise in median SARS-CoV-2-reactive clonotypes, from around 21 to 38, was not significant.

The study sequenced cultured CD4+ T cell DNA using the Oncomine TCR Beta short-read assay. One entry per CDR3 protein, called by TCRdb with MiXCR from the PCR reads. This table holds some 18,000 distinct CDR3 sequences, around 50% found once. Treatment noted: roughly ten-day PBMC culture with coronavirus spike peptide pools or control peptides (ViraFEST assay). This chain joins TRBV28 and TRBJ2-1, with 12 bases aligning to TRBD2. The material sequenced was CD4+ T cells from blood, cultured in vitro, taken before SARS-CoV-2 vaccination. The TCR sequence derives from a human donor who had recovered from COVID-19. The CDR3 sequence is CASSFSGLAGPYEQFF. The CDR3 DNA is TGTGCCAGCAGTTTCTCAGGACTAGCGGGACCATATGAGCAGTTCTTC.